This TCR beta chain was sequenced during a study of identical twins. The study's findings and limits: Twin pairs had excess sharing that was weaker in beta out-of-frame sequences. Whereas memory repertoires showed no such difference, abundant cord blood beta clonotypes carried fewer insertions.

The CDR3 consists of 13 residues. Germline CDR1 reads DFQATT; CDR2 reads SNEGSKA (reference sequence). Notes on this clonotype: Its antigen is unknown. Just one base apart from a much larger clone, this may be a read error.

Each CDR3 protein is one row after TCRdb ran MiXCR on the 5' RACE reads. Altogether roughly 1.6 million distinct CDR3 sequences are present, about 30% being singletons, with the ten largest covering under 0.35%. V is TRBV20-1 and J is TRBJ2-3, with D maybe TRBD2 (6 bases). This TCR was recovered from a newborn girl in good health. Sequenced sample: cord blood. The CDR3 coding sequence is TGCAGTGCTAGGCCGCTACTAGCAGATACGCGGTATTTT. Its translation is CSARPLLADTRYF.